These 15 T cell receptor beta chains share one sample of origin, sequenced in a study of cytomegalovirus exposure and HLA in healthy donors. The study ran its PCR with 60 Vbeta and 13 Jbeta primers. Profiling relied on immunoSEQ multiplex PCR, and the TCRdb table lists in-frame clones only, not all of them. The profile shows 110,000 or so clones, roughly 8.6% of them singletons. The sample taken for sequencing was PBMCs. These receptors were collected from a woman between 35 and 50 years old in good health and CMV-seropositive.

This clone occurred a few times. The CDR3 nucleotides are TGTGCCAGCAGCTTAGGGGGACAGGGCCAGGGCTACACCTTC. Translating it yields CASSLGGQGQGYTF. The chain is built from TRBV11-2 and TRBJ1-2, with TRBD1 matching 9 bases. Germline CDR1 SGHAT, CDR2 FQNNGV. The CDR3 extends over 14 amino acids. Germline trimming cut 1 base from V and 8 bases from J; bases unmatched to any gene: 5.

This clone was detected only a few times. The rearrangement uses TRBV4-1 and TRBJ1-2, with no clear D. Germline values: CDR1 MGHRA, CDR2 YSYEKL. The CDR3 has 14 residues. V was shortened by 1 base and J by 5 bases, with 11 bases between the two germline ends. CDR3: CASSQGGRTYGYTF. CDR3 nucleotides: TGCGCCAGCAGCCAAGGCGGACGGACTTATGGCTACACCTTC.

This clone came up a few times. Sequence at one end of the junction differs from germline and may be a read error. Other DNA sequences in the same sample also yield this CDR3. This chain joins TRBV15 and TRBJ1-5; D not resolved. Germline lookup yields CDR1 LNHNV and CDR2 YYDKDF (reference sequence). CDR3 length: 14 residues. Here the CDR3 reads CATSRGGGDQPQHF. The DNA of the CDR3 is TGTGCCACCAGCAGAGGAGGAGGAGATCAGCCCCAGCATTTC.

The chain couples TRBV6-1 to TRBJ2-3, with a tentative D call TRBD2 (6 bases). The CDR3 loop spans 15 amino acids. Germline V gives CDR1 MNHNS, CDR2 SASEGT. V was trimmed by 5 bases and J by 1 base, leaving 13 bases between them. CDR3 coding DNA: TGTGCCAGCAGTACCCGAGGCGGGGGCACAGATACGCAGTATTTT. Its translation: CASSTRGGGTDTQYF.

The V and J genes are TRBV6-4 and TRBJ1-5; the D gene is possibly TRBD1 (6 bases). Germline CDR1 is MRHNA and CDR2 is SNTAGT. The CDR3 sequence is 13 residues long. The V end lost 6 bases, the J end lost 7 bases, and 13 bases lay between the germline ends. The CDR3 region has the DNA TGTGCCAGCAGCATACAGGGAGGGCAGCCCCAGCATTTT. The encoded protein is CASSIQGGQPQHF.

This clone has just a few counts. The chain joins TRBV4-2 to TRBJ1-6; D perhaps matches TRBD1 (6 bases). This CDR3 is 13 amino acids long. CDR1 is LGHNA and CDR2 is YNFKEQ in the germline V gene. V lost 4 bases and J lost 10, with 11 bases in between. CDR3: CASSRGQRSPLHF. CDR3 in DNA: TGTGCCAGCAGCCGAGGACAGCGGTCACCCCTCCACTTT.

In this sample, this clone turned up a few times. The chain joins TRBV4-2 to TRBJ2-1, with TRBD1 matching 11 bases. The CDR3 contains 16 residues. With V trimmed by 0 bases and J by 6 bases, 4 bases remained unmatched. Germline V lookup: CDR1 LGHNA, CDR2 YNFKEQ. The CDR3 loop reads CASSQDWDRGFNEQFF. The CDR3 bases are TGTGCCAGCAGCCAAGATTGGGACAGGGGGTTCAATGAGCAGTTCTTC.

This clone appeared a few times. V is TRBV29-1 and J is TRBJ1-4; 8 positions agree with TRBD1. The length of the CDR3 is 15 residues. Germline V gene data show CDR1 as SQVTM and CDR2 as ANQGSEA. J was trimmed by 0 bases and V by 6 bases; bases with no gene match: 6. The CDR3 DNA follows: TGCAGCGTAGCCACGACAGGGGCAACTAATGAAAAACTGTTTTTT. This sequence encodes CSVATTGATNEKLFF.

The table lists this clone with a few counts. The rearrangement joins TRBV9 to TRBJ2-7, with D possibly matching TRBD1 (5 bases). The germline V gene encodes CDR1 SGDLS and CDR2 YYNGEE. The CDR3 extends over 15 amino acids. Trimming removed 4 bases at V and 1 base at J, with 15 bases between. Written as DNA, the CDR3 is TGTGCCAGCAGCCCCCCCTATCAGGGTTCCTACGAGCAGTACTTC. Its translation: CASSPPYQGSYEQYF. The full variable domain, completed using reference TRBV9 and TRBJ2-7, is DSGVTQTPKHLITATGQRVTLRCSPRSGDLSVYWYQQSLDQGLQFLIQYYNGEERAKGNILERFSAQQFPDLHSELNLSSLELGDSALYFCASSPPYQGSYEQYFGPGTRLTVT.

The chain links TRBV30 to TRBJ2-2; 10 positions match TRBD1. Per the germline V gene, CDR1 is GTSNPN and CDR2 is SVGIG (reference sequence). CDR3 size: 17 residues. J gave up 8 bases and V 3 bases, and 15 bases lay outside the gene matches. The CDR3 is CAWRGDSDRGLAGELFF. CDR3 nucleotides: TGTGCCTGGAGGGGGGACTCAGACAGGGGGCTCGCAGGGGAGCTGTTTTTT.

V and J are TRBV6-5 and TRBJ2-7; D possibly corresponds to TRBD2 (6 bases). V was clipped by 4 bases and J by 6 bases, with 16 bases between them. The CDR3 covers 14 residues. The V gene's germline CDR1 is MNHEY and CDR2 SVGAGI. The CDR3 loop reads CASSSPTRQLEQYF. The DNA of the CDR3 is TGTGCCAGCAGTTCACCGACTAGGCAGCTCGAGCAGTACTTC.

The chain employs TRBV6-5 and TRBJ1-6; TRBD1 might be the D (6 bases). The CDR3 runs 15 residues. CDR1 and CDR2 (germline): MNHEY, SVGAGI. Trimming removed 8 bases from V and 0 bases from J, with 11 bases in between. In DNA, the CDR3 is TGTGCCAGCGGTAACAGGGTCTCCTATAATTCACCCCTCCACTTT. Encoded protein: CASGNRVSYNSPLHF.

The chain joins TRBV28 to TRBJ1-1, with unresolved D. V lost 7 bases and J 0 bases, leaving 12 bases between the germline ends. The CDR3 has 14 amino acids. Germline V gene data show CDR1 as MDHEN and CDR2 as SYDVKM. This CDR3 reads CASTRMSLNTEAFF. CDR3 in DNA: TGTGCCAGCACCAGAATGTCCCTGAACACTGAAGCTTTCTTT. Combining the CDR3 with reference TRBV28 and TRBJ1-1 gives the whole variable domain DVKVTQSSRYLVKRTGEKVFLECVQDMDHENMFWYRQDPGLGLRLIYFSYDVKMKEKGDIPEGYSVSREKKERFSLILESASTNQTSMYLCASTRMSLNTEAFFGQGTRLTVV.

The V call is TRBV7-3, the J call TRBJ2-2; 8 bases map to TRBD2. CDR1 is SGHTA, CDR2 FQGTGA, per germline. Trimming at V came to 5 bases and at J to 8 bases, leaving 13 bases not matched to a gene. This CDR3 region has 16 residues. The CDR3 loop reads CASSPGPGLVEGELFF. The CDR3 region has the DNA TGTGCCAGCAGCCCCGGGCCGGGACTAGTAGAGGGGGAGCTGTTTTTT.

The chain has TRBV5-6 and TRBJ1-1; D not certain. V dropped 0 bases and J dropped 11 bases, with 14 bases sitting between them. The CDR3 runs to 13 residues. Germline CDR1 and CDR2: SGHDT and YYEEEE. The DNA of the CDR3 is TGTGCCAGCAGCTTGGGGCTTACCCGAGGGGCTTTCTTT. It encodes CASSLGLTRGAFF.